A single sample is the source of the 2 T cell receptor beta chains below, sequenced in a study of blood T cell repertoires in COVID-19. TCRdb's table, derived via immunoSEQ multiplex PCR, lists solely in-frame clones and lacks some. This sample carries 250,000 to 350,000 clones, 89% of them seen once, and the ten largest clones take around 13%. The sequencing sample was made of peripheral blood. The receptors were sampled from a woman aged 55-69 years with acute or convalescent COVID-19.

The rearrangement links TRBV28 to TRBJ2-1, with TRBD2 identical over 12 bases. This CDR3 region has 17 residues. J gave up 5 bases and V 4 bases, and 9 bases lay outside the gene matches. Germline-derived CDR1 and CDR2 are MDHEN and SYDVKM. CDR3 bases: TGTGCCAGCAGTTACCCAACCCTAGCGGGAGGGGACAATGAGCAGTTCTTC. This translates into CASSYPTLAGGDNEQFF.

This clone has just a few counts. This chain links TRBV2 with TRBJ2-1, with 9 bases identical to TRBD1. The junction had 2 bases not matched to a gene; V was cut back by 6 bases and J by 11 bases. Germline-derived CDR1 and CDR2 are SNHLY and FYNNEI. The CDR3 length is 11 residues. This CDR3 reads CASRGQGKQFF. CDR3 DNA sequence: TGTGCCAGCAGGGGACAGGGTAAGCAGTTCTTC. The full variable domain, rest sourced from reference TRBV2 and TRBJ2-1, is EPEVTQTPSHQVTQMGQEVILRCVPISNHLYFYWYRQILGQKVEFLVSFYNNEISEKSEIFDDQFSVERPDGSNFTLKIRSTKLEDSAMYFCASRGQGKQFFGPGTRLTVL.